This T cell receptor (beta chain) was obtained from a study of T cells after yellow fever vaccination. Overall study findings and caveats: Weaker overall was a secondary response that nonetheless peaked faster, on day 5 versus 15. Most clones from primary vaccination resurfaced after the booster (about 96% CD4, 88% CD8). The presence of abundant clonotypes contaminating from the bulk population was possible in FACS-sorted repertoires.

A universal primer site and UMIs were added as TCR cDNA was made by 5'RACE template switching. TCRdb used MiXCR to reprocess the 5' RACE reads, holding one entry per CDR3 protein. The table has 350,000 to 550,000 distinct CDR3 sequences, 18% seen once. The CDR3 spans 14 residues. Trimming cost V 3 bases and J 7 bases; bases outside gene matches: 6. This clonotype was counted only a few times. Antigen unknown. The sequencing here drew on PBMCs, taken before the yellow fever booster vaccination. The receptor was derived from a man aged 18 to 29 who received the YFV17D yellow fever vaccine. The chain combines TRBV12-3 or TRBV12-4 with TRBJ1-5; 7 bases are a match to TRBD1. The CDR3 sequence: CASSFRQGFQPQHF. CDR3 nucleotides: TGTGCCAGCAGTTTCCGACAGGGATTCCAGCCCCAGCATTTT.